This T cell receptor (beta chain) is from a study of blood T cell repertoires in COVID-19. Study-wide background: Nucleic acid was either cDNA or gDNA, and it came from T cells, B-cell-depleted T cells, or PBMCs.

Those enrolled, adults aged roughly 18 to 89 years, came from about two dozen US areas. Cohort placement rested on clinical history that participants reported themselves. The CDR3 is 15 residues long. The trim removed 1 base at V and 9 bases at J, leaving 7 bases unmatched. Germline CDR1 and CDR2: SGHRS and YFSETQ. Produced via immunoSEQ multiplex PCR; TCRdb's table is partial and in-frame only. The table shows roughly 240,000 clones, with roughly 89% occurring only once. The TCR originated in a woman in her twenties or thirties with acute COVID-19. The sample was PBMCs or T cells enriched from blood (not recorded which). The J gene is TRBJ2-1, the V gene TRBV5-1; TRBD2 matches at 10 bases. CDR3 protein: CASSLHGTSVGEQFF. The CDR3 DNA follows: TGCGCCAGCAGCTTGCACGGGACTAGCGTAGGTGAGCAGTTCTTC.